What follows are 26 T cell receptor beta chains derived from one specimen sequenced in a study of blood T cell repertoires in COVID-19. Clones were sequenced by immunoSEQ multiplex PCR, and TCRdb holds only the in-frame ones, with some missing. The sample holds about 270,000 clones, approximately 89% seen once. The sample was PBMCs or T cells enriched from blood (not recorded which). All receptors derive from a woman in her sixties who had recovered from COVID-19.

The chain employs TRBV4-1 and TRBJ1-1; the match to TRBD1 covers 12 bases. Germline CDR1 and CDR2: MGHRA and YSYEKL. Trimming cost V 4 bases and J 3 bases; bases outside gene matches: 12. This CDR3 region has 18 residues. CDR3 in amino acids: CASSLGQGARATDTEAFF. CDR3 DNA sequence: TGCGCCAGCAGCCTGGGACAGGGGGCGCGAGCAACGGACACTGAAGCTTTCTTT.

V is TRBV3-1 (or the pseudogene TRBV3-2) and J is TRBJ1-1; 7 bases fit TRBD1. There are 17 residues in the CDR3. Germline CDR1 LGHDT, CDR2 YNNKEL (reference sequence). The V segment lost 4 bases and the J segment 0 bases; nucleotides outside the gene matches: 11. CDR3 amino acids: CASSLGTGAGMNTEAFF. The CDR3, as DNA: TGTGCCAGCAGCCTAGGAACAGGGGCTGGGATGAACACTGAAGCTTTCTTT.

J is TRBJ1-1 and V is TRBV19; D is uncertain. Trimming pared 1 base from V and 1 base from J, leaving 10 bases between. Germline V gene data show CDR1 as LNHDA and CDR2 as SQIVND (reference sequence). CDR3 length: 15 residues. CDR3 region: CASSIGGQTNTEAFF. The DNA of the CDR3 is TGTGCCAGTAGTATAGGAGGGCAGACGAACACTGAAGCTTTCTTT.

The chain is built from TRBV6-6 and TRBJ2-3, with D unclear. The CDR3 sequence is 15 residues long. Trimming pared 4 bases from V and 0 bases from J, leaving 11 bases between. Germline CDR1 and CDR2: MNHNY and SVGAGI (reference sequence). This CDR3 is CASSFADSSTDTQYF. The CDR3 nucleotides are TGTGCCAGCAGTTTCGCAGACTCTAGCACAGATACGCAGTATTTT.

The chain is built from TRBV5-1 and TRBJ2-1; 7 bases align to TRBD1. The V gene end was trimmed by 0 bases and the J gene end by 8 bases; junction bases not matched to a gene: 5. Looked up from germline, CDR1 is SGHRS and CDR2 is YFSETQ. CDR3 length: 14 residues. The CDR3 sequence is CASSLVQGKDEQFF. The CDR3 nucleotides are TGCGCCAGCAGCTTGGTACAGGGGAAGGATGAGCAGTTCTTC.

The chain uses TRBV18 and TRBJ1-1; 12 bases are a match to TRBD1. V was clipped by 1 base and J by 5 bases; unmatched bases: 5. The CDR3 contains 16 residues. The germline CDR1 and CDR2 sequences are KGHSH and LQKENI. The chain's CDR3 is CASSPQGQGAKTEAFF. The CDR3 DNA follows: TGTGCCAGCTCACCACAGGGACAGGGGGCGAAGACTGAAGCTTTCTTT.

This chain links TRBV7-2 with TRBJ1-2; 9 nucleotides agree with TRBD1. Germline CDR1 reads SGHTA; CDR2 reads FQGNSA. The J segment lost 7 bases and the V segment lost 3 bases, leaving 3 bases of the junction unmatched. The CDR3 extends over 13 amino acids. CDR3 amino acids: CASSFGQGFGYTF. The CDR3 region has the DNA TGTGCCAGCAGCTTCGGACAGGGGTTTGGCTACACCTTC. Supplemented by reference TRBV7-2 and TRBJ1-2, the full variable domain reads GAGVSQSPSNKVTEKGKDVELRCDPISGHTALYWYRQSLGQGLEFLIYFQGNSAPDKSGLPSDRFSAERTGGSVSTLTIQRTQQEDSAVYLCASSFGQGFGYTFGSGTRLTVV.

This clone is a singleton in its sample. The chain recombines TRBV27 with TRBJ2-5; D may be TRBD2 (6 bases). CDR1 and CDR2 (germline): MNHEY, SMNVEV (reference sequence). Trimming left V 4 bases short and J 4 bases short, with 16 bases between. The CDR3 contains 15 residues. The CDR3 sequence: CASSSMEGLGETQYF. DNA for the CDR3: TGTGCCAGCAGTTCAATGGAGGGACTGGGAGAGACCCAGTACTTC.

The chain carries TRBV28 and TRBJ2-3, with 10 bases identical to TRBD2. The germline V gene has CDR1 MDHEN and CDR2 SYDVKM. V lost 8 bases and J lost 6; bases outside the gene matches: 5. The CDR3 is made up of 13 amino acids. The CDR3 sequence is CASETSGWDTQYF. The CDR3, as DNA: TGTGCCAGCGAGACTAGCGGGTGGGATACGCAGTATTTT.

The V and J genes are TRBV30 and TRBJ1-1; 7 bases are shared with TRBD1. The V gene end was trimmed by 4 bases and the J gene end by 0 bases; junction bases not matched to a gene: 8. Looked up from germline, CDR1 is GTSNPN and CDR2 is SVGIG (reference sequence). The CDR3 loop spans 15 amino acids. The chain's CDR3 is CAWKERTGLNTEAFF. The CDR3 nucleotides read TGTGCCTGGAAGGAGAGGACAGGTTTGAACACTGAAGCTTTCTTT.

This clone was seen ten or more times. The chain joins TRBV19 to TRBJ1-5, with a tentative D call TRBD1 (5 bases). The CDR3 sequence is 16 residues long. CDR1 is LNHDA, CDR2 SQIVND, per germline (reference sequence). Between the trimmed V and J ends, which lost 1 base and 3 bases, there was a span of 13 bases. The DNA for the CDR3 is TGTGCCAGTAGTATAGTGCGGGGGTACGACAATCAGCCCCAGCATTTT. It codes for CASSIVRGYDNQPQHF. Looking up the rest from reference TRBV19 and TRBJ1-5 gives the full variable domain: DGGITQSPKYLFRKEGQNVTLSCEQNLNHDAMYWYRQDPGQGLRLIYYSQIVNDFQKGDIAEGYSVSREKKESFPLTVTSAQKNPTAFYLCASSIVRGYDNQPQHFGDGTRLSIL.

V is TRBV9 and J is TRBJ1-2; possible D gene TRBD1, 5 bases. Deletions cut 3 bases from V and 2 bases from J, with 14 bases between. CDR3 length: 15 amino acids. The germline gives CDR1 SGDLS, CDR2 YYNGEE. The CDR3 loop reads CASSAGVGGNYGYTF. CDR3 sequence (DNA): TGTGCCAGCAGCGCCGGCGTGGGGGGGAACTATGGCTACACCTTC.

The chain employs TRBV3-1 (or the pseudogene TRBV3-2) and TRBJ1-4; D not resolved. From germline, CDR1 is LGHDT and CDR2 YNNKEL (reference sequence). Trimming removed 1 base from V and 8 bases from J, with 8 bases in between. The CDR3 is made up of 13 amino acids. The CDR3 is CASSQVYSEKLFF. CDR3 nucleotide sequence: TGTGCCAGCAGCCAAGTTTATTCGGAAAAACTGTTTTTT.

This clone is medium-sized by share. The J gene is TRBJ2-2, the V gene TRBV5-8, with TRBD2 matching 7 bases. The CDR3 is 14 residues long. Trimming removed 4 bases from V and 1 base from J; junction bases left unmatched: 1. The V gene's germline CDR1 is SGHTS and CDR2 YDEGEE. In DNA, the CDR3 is TGTGCCAGCAGCGGACTAGTGAACACCGGGGAGCTGTTTTTT. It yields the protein CASSGLVNTGELFF.

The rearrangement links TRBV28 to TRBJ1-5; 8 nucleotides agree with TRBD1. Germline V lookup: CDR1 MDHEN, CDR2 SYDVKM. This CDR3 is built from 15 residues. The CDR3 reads CVSSMDRVGNQPQHF. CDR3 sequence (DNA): TGTGTATCTTCCATGGACAGGGTGGGTAATCAGCCCCAGCATTTT.

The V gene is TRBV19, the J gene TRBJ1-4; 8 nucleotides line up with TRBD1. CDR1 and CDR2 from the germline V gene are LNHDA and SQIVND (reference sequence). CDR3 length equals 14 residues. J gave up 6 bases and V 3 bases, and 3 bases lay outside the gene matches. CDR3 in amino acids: CASSIQGAYEKLFF. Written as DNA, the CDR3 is TGTGCCAGTAGTATTCAGGGGGCATATGAAAAACTGTTTTTT.

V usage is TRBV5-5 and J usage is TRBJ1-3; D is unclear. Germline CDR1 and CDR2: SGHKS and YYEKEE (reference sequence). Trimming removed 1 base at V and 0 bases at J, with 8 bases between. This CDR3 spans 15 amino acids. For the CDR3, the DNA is TGTGCCAGCAGCTTGTCGGTGATCTCTGGAAACACCATATATTTT. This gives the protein CASSLSVISGNTIYF.

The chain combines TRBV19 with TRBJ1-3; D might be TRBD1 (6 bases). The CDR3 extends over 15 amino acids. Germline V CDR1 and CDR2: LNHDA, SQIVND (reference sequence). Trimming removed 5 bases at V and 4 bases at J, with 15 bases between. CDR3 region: CASSRGGVYGNTIYF. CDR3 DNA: TGTGCCAGTAGTCGAGGGGGGGTGTACGGAAACACCATATATTTT.

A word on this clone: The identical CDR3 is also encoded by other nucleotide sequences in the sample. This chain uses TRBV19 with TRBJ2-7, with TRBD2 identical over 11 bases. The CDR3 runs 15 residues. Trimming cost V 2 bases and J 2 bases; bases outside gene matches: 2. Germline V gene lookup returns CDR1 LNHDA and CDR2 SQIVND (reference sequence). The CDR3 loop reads CASSIISGRAYEQYF. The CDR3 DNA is TGTGCCAGTAGTATAATTAGCGGGAGGGCCTACGAGCAGTACTTC.

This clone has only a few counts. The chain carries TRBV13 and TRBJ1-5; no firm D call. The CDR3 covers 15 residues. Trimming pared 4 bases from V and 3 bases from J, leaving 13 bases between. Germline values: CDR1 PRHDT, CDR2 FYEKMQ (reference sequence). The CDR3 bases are TGTGCCAGCAGCTCGACCATAGCCCCCAATCAGCCCCAGCATTTT. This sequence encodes CASSSTIAPNQPQHF.

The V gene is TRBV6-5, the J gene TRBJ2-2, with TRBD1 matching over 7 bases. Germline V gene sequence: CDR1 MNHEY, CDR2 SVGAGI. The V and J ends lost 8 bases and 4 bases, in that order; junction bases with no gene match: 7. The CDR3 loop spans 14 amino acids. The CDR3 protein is CASAFDRVTGELFF. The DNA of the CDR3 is TGTGCCAGCGCCTTTGACAGGGTCACCGGGGAGCTGTTTTTT.

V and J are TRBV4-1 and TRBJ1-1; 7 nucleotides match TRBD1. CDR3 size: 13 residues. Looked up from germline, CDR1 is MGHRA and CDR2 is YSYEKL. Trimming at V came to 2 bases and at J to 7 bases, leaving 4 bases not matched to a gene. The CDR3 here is CASSQPGTVEAFF. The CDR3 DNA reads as TGCGCCAGCAGCCAACCGGGGACAGTTGAAGCTTTCTTT.

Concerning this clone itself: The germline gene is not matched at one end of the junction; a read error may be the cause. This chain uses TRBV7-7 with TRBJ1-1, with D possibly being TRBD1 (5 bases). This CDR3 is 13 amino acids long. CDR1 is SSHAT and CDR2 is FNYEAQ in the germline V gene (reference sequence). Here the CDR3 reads CASSSQVNTEAFF. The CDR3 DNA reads TGTGCTAGCAGCTCACAGGTAAACACTGAAGCTTTCTTT.

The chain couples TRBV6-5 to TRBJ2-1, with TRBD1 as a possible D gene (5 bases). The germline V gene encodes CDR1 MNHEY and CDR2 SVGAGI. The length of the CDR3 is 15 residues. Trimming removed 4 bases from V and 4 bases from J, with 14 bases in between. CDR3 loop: CASSLLETAYNEQFF. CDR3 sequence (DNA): TGTGCCAGCAGTTTGCTTGAGACAGCATACAATGAGCAGTTCTTC.

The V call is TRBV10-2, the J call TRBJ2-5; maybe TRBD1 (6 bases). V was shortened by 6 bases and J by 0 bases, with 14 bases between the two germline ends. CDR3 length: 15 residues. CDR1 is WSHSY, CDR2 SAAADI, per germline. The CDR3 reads CASRKKTGHQETQYF. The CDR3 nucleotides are TGCGCCAGCAGGAAAAAGACAGGACACCAAGAGACCCAGTACTTC.

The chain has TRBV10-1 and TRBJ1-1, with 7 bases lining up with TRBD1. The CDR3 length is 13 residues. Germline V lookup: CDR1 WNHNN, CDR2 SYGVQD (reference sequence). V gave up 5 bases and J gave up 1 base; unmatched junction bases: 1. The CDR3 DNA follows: TGCGCCAGCAGTCGACAGGGGAACACTGAAGCTTTCTTT. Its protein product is CASSRQGNTEAFF.